Each of the 16 T cell receptor beta chains below was sequenced from the same sample in a study of shared clonotypes between healthy human individuals (dated by TCRdb to 2019 to 2021). CD8 naive samples were obtained by positive selection for CCR7 among CD45RO-negative cells, yielding a CD45RA+CCR7+ population from which TemRA cells were excluded. The method behind the library was the immunoSEQ multiplex PCR assay. Here the immuneACCESS table is served through TCRdb, limited to in-frame sequences with V and J called. Missing clones are a known gap in these copies; in checked studies unresolved V genes cover under half, and the rest lacks a known reason. The sample records more than 2 million clones, over 85% of which are singletons. Together, the top ten hold around 1.7% of the sample. The source material was naive CD8+ T cells from PBMCs. The intended sense of this specimen's cell subset or site label: CD45RA+CCR7+. All receptors derive from a man between 18 and 29 years old in good health. Some clones in this sample may be carry-over from other donors' samples.

The chain links TRBV19 to TRBJ2-2; D is undetermined. This CDR3 is 15 amino acids long. Germline loops: CDR1 LNHDA, CDR2 SQIVND (reference sequence). The V and J ends lost 8 bases and 3 bases respectively, with 16 bases between them. The DNA of the CDR3 is TGTGCCAGTCTTCGTCGGGCGCAGGACACCGGGGAGCTGTTTTTT. Amino acids: CASLRRAQDTGELFF.

The CDR3 here is CASSSPDRPVTDTQYF. The CDR3 DNA is TGTGCCAGCAGCTCCCCGGACAGGCCGGTCACAGATACGCAGTATTTT. V and J are TRBV7-2 and TRBJ2-3; 7 bases align to TRBD1. The junction had 9 bases not matched to a gene; V was cut back by 4 bases and J by 2 bases. The CDR3 is 16 amino acids. Germline CDR1 SGHTA, CDR2 FQGNSA.

The rearrangement joins TRBV27 to TRBJ2-7; D is perhaps TRBD2 (5 bases). Trimming cost V 3 bases and J 2 bases, with 11 bases left between them. Germline-derived CDR1 and CDR2 are MNHEY and SMNVEV (reference sequence). The CDR3 contains 14 residues. CDR3 in amino acids: CASSFRGVAYEQYF. CDR3 nucleotides: TGTGCCAGCAGTTTCCGGGGTGTTGCCTACGAGCAGTACTTC.

This chain uses TRBV2 with TRBJ1-3, with D uncertain. The CDR3 is 15 residues long. In germline, CDR1 is SNHLY, CDR2 FYNNEI. Trimming took 3 bases from V and 0 from J, leaving 9 bases between them. CDR3: CASSDDGRSGNTIYF. The CDR3 bases are TGTGCCAGCAGTGATGACGGCCGCTCTGGAAACACCATATATTTT.

This clone appeared once. This rearrangement joins TRBV2 to TRBJ1-2; no clear D. The germline gives CDR1 SNHLY, CDR2 FYNNEI. This CDR3 has 15 residues. V dropped 1 base and J dropped 0 bases, with 9 bases sitting between them. The CDR3 DNA sequence: TGTGCCAGCAGTGAAGTTGCTACCCCTAACTATGGCTACACCTTC. It is translated as CASSEVATPNYGYTF. Looking up the rest from reference TRBV2 and TRBJ1-2 gives the full variable domain: EPEVTQTPSHQVTQMGQEVILRCVPISNHLYFYWYRQILGQKVEFLVSFYNNEISEKSEIFDDQFSVERPDGSNFTLKIRSTKLEDSAMYFCASSEVATPNYGYTFGSGTRLTVV.

J is TRBJ1-2 and V is TRBV27; maybe TRBD1 (5 bases). Germline V gene data show CDR1 as MNHEY and CDR2 as SMNVEV (reference sequence). Trimming removed 5 bases at V and 4 bases at J, with 14 bases between. The CDR3 totals 14 residues. The CDR3 loop reads CASSPRGRIYGYTF. The CDR3 region has the DNA TGTGCCAGCAGTCCCCGGGGGAGGATCTATGGCTACACCTTC.

The CDR3 sequence: CASSEDLRDRPYEQYF. CDR3 DNA sequence: TGTGCCAGCAGTGAAGATCTGCGGGACAGACCCTACGAGCAGTACTTC. The chain carries TRBV6-1 and TRBJ2-7; D is possibly TRBD1 (7 bases). CDR3 length: 16 residues. Germline CDR1 MNHNS, CDR2 SASEGT. The V end was cut by 1 base, the J end by 2 bases, with 15 bases between.

This clone has only one observation. The chain couples TRBV10-3 to TRBJ2-7; TRBD2 matches 13 bases. Germline loops: CDR1 ENHRY, CDR2 SYGVKD. There are 16 residues in the CDR3. With 3 bases clipped from V and 3 bases from J, the junction kept 5 bases outside the gene matches. DNA of the CDR3: TGTGCCATCAGTGAAACTAGCGGGAGGGCCCTCTACGAGCAGTACTTC. Translated, it gives CAISETSGRALYEQYF.

This chain joins TRBV7-9 and TRBJ2-1, with TRBD2 identical over 12 bases. This CDR3 has 19 residues. With V trimmed by 4 bases and J by 8 bases, 18 bases remained unmatched. The germline gives CDR1 SEHNR, CDR2 FQNEAQ (reference sequence). CDR3 loop: CASSSPPGLAGTSFHEQFF. CDR3 nucleotides: TGTGCCAGCAGCTCCCCCCCGGGACTAGCGGGCACGTCCTTCCATGAGCAGTTCTTC.

Note on this clone: At the DNA level, this CDR3 is encoded by other sequences in the same sample as well. This chain joins TRBV7-9 and TRBJ2-5, with unresolved D. Germline values: CDR1 SEHNR, CDR2 FQNEAQ (reference sequence). Trimming removed 1 base at V and 5 bases at J, with 8 bases between. The CDR3 runs 13 residues. The CDR3 nucleotides read TGTGCCAGCAGCTTAGACGTGGGGGAGACCCAGTACTTC. This codes for CASSLDVGETQYF.

This clone was observed once. This sequence joins TRBV10-1 and TRBJ2-7, with D tentatively TRBD2 (6 bases). Germline assignment: CDR1 WNHNN and CDR2 SYGVQD (reference sequence). The CDR3 covers 12 residues. V was cut by 6 bases and J by 3 bases, with 9 bases left in between. CDR3 sequence: CASSGGNYEQYF. The CDR3 DNA is TGCGCCAGCAGCGGCGGGAACTACGAGCAGTACTTC.

The V call is TRBV19, the J call TRBJ2-7; 9 positions match TRBD1. Germline V CDR1 and CDR2: LNHDA, SQIVND (reference sequence). Germline trimming cut 5 bases from V and 4 bases from J; bases unmatched to any gene: 6. The CDR3 covers 14 residues. CDR3 in DNA: TGTGCCAGTAGTCCTACGACAGGGGGATACGAGCAGTACTTC. It translates to CASSPTTGGYEQYF.

The chain recombines TRBV9 with TRBJ2-7; D not resolved. Germline V gene data show CDR1 as SGDLS and CDR2 as YYNGEE. The CDR3 runs 14 residues. V was trimmed by 0 bases and J by 7 bases, leaving 14 bases between them. CDR3 bases: TGTGCCAGCAGCGTAGGTGGTACTTTTTGGGAGCAGTACTTC. Protein: CASSVGGTFWEQYF.

Comment on this clone: The sample holds other DNA sequences that translate to the same CDR3. The rearrangement joins TRBV9 to TRBJ2-5; 7 positions agree with TRBD2. This CDR3 is built from 13 residues. Germline V gene sequence: CDR1 SGDLS, CDR2 YYNGEE. The trim removed 4 bases at V and 2 bases at J, leaving 2 bases unmatched. CDR3 sequence reads: CASSPRGQETQYF. CDR3 coding DNA: TGTGCCAGCAGCCCGCGGGGGCAAGAGACCCAGTACTTC.

The chain carries TRBV5-1 and TRBJ2-1; 13 bases agree with TRBD2. The CDR3 length is 18 residues. V shed 1 base and J 5 bases; nucleotides not matched to a gene: 9. Germline CDR1 reads SGHRS; CDR2 reads YFSETQ. Here the CDR3 reads CASSLRTSGSFPHNEQFF. CDR3 DNA sequence: TGCGCCAGCAGCTTGCGGACTAGCGGGAGTTTCCCCCACAATGAGCAGTTCTTC.

The rearrangement joins TRBV29-1 to TRBJ2-7, with TRBD2 identical over 7 bases. With 5 bases clipped from V and 3 bases from J, the junction kept 10 bases outside the gene matches. This CDR3 has 14 amino acids. Germline CDR1 and CDR2: SQVTM and ANQGSEA. The CDR3 reads CSVLRGGPNYEQYF. DNA of the CDR3: TGCAGCGTTTTAAGGGGAGGGCCCAACTACGAGCAGTACTTC.